This T cell receptor beta chain originates from a study of siplizumab effects on memory and regulatory T cells. General study findings and limits: The apparent diversity of naive T cells exceeded that of memory cells, and naive T cells seemed to make a major contribution to the alloresponse. Roughly 75-97% of proliferating clones (CD4+ or CD8+) could not be assigned a naive or memory phenotype. Unstimulated subsets captured only a minor fraction of alloreactive clones.

V was shortened by 2 bases and J by 5 bases, with 13 bases between the two germline ends. The CDR3 has 15 residues. Germline lookup yields CDR1 MNHNS and CDR2 SASEGT. Around 100,000 TCR templates underwent assay in each sample. Produced via immunoSEQ multiplex PCR; TCRdb's table is partial and in-frame only. The sample lists 75,000 to 100,000 clones, about 93% occurring once. With regard to this clone: Its specificity is unknown.

The sample taken for sequencing was non-Treg CD4+ T cells sorted from blood. This clonotype originated in a human donor in good health. V gene TRBV6-1 combines with J gene TRBJ1-5; D ambiguous. CDR3 region: CASSETGRNDQPQHF. The CDR3 coding sequence is TGTGCCAGCAGTGAAACTGGCAGGAACGATCAGCCCCAGCATTTT.